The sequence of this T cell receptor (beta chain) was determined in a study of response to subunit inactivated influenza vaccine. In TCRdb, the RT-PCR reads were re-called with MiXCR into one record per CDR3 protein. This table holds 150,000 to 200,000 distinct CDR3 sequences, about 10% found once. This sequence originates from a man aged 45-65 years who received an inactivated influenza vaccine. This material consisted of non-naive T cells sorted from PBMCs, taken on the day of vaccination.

The CDR3 region has the DNA TGTGCCAGCTCACCAAGCTCAGATACGCAGTATTTT. It codes for CASSPSSDTQYF. The chain joins TRBV18 to TRBJ2-3; no clear D. The CDR3 has 12 amino acids. CDR1 and CDR2 (germline): KGHSH, LQKENI. V lost 2 bases and J lost 4, with 4 bases in between.